This record covers a single TCR beta chain. Data came from immunoSEQ multiplex PCR; TCRdb stores just in-frame clones and leaves some out. The sample lists under 80,000 clones, 70% to 80% occurring once. This specimen belongs to a study of blood T cell repertoires in COVID-19. Whole-study context: Whether acute or convalescent, the COVID-19 samples came from the United States, Italy and Spain.

There are 15 residues in the CDR3. Germline V gives CDR1 SGDLS, CDR2 YYNGEE. V shed 1 base and J 4 bases; nucleotides not matched to a gene: 7. Specimen: peripheral blood. The receptor was isolated from a man aged 80 or over with active or convalescent COVID-19. This chain uses TRBV9 with TRBJ2-7; TRBD2 agrees at 8 bases. The CDR3 DNA reads TGTGCCAGCAGCGTATCCCCGGGGGGGCGGTACGAGCAGTACTTC. Its translation is CASSVSPGGRYEQYF. Looking up the rest from reference TRBV9 and TRBJ2-7 gives the full variable domain: DSGVTQTPKHLITATGQRVTLRCSPRSGDLSVYWYQQSLDQGLQFLIQYYNGEERAKGNILERFSAQQFPDLHSELNLSSLELGDSALYFCASSVSPGGRYEQYFGPGTRLTVT.